These 7 T cell receptor beta chains were all obtained from the same sample, sequenced in a study of T-cell memory formation after mild COVID-19. TCRdb re-analysed the 5' RACE reads in MiXCR, keeping a single row per CDR3 protein. The sample gives a few hundred thousand distinct CDR3 sequences, around a quarter of which show up once; approximately 12% is in the top ten. The sample consisted of PBMCs or a T cell subset sorted from them (not recorded which). The origin of the receptors is an adult woman who had mild COVID-19 (a few samples of this study predate the infection). Cell type and time point are not known.

This clonotype appeared a few times. The chain links TRBV20-1 to TRBJ1-5, with no clear D. From germline, CDR1 is DFQATT and CDR2 SNEGSKA (reference sequence). This CDR3 region has 13 residues. Between the trimmed V and J ends, which lost 5 bases and 0 bases, there was a span of 8 bases. The CDR3 region has the DNA TGCAGTGCTCACGGGGATAGCAATCAGCCCCAGCATTTT. Translating gives CSAHGDSNQPQHF.

The chain is built from TRBV4-1 and TRBJ1-1; D not resolved. The germline CDR1 and CDR2 sequences are MGHRA and YSYEKL. This CDR3 contains 13 residues. Trimming left V 4 bases short and J 0 bases short, with 6 bases between. CDR3: CASSPAMNTEAFF. The CDR3 DNA sequence: TGCGCCAGCAGCCCGGCGATGAACACTGAAGCTTTCTTT.

This clonotype was found a few times. The V call is TRBV9, the J call TRBJ2-2; D not resolved. The CDR3 extends over 15 amino acids. Germline values: CDR1 SGDLS, CDR2 YYNGEE. V was cut by 2 bases and J by 0 bases, with 8 bases left in between. The CDR3 here is CASSVSTSNTGELFF. CDR3 nucleotide sequence: TGTGCCAGCAGCGTTTCGACATCGAACACCGGGGAGCTGTTTTTT. The full variable domain, rest sourced from reference TRBV9 and TRBJ2-2, is DSGVTQTPKHLITATGQRVTLRCSPRSGDLSVYWYQQSLDQGLQFLIQYYNGEERAKGNILERFSAQQFPDLHSELNLSSLELGDSALYFCASSVSTSNTGELFFGEGSRLTVL.

The chain recombines TRBV27 with TRBJ2-1; TRBD1 matches 7 bases. CDR1 is MNHEY, CDR2 SMNVEV, per germline (reference sequence). J gave up 4 bases and V 8 bases, and 8 bases lay outside the gene matches. The CDR3 runs to 14 residues. CDR3 in amino acids: CASSGQDHYNEQFF. The CDR3 region has the DNA TGTGCCAGCTCCGGACAGGACCATTACAATGAGCAGTTCTTC.

Only a few counts were recorded for this clonotype. The chain carries TRBV29-1 and TRBJ2-4; D is ambiguous. V lost 7 bases and J 3 bases, leaving 10 bases between the germline ends. CDR3 size: 12 residues. The germline V gene encodes CDR1 SQVTM and CDR2 ANQGSEA. CDR3 DNA: TGCAGCGCTCTCGACGGCAAAAACATTCAGTACTTC. Its translation: CSALDGKNIQYF.

V usage is TRBV24-1 and J usage is TRBJ2-1; 9 nucleotides align to TRBD2. Germline CDR1 KGHDR, CDR2 SFDVKD. Losses at the gene ends were 5 bases for V and 5 bases for J; bases not matched to a gene: 6. This CDR3 is 15 amino acids long. CDR3 loop: CATSAALAGHNEQFF. Here the CDR3 DNA reads TGTGCCACCAGTGCAGCGCTAGCGGGACACAATGAGCAGTTCTTC.

This clonotype appeared a few times. J is TRBJ2-1 and V is TRBV11-2; D is perhaps TRBD2 (6 bases). The CDR3 length is 16 residues. From germline, CDR1 is SGHAT and CDR2 FQNNGV. V lost 6 bases to trimming and J lost 8 bases, with 23 bases between them. The CDR3: CASSTMRGAPGHEQFF. The CDR3 DNA sequence: TGTGCCAGCAGTACCATGCGGGGAGCCCCTGGGCATGAGCAGTTCTTC.